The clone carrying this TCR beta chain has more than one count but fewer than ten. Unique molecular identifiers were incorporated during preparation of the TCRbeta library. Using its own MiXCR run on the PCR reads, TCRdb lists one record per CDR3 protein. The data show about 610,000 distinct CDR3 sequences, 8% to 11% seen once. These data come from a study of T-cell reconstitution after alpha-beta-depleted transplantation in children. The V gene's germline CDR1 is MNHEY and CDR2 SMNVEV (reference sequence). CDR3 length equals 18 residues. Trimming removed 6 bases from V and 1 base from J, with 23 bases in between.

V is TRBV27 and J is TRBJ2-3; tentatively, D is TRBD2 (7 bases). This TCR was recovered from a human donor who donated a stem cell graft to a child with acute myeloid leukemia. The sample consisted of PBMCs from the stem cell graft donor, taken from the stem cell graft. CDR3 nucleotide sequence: TGTGCCAGCAGCCGAGGCGTCGGGGGGCGCCCCCGCACAGATACGCAGTATTTT. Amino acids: CASSRGVGGRPRTDTQYF.